This T cell receptor (beta chain) derives from a study of T cell repertoires in ileal Crohn's disease. Germline V gene data show CDR1 as SGHRS and CDR2 as YFSETQ. V was clipped by 4 bases and J by 9 bases, with 11 bases between them. This CDR3 comprises 12 residues. Time point described: neoterminal ileum biopsy at postoperative endoscopy, about 6 months after surgery. Clones were read by immunoSEQ multiplex PCR, and TCRdb kept only the in-frame ones, dropping some. The profile covers about 12,000 clones, with about 81% appearing a single time and approximately 11% taken by the ten largest. Sequencing was performed on ileal tissue. The chain carries TRBV5-1 and TRBJ2-4; possibly TRBD2 for D (5 bases). This receptor was identified in an adult with Crohn's disease. The CDR3 here is CASSPPGSIQYF. DNA of the CDR3: TGCGCCAGCAGCCCCCCTGGGAGCATTCAGTACTTC.